This T cell receptor beta chain was sequenced for a study of beta chain features in type 1 diabetes. The whole isolated RNA underwent reverse transcription, so sequencing captured expressed TCRB transcripts. This table comes from immunoSEQ multiplex PCR, and its TCRdb copy is limited to in-frame clones, with some not included. The profile covers approximately 58,000 clones, with 50% to 75% appearing a single time and 0.25% to 0.35% taken by the ten largest. Sorting that relied on CD45RO/CCR7/CD25/CD127/CD95/CD27 yielded CD4+ naive, central memory, regulatory and stem cell-like memory cells. Overall study results and limits: There was a moderate but significant shortening of TCRB CDR3s in all four CD4+ subsets of Type 1 diabetes patients.

In regard to this clone: Its matching antigen is unknown.

The length of the CDR3 is 13 residues. CDR1 is SGHDT, CDR2 YYEEEE, per germline. V was cut by 0 bases and J by 6 bases, with 9 bases left in between. Sequencing was performed on stem cell memory CD4+ T cells from blood. The chain joins TRBV5-6 to TRBJ1-1, with D tentatively TRBD1 (6 bases). The clonotype comes from a woman in her twenties or thirties with type 1 diabetes. The CDR3 bases are TGTGCCAGCAGCTTGGTACAGGGCGCTGAAGCTTTCTTT. This translates into CASSLVQGAEAFF.